This is a list of T cell receptor beta chains from one sample in a study of OX40 agonist ivuxolimab in advanced cancers. TCRdb's copy holds only in-frame clones and misses some; the assay was immunoSEQ multiplex PCR. The sample shows tens of thousands of clones, 80% to 95% of them seen only once. This specimen consisted of CD4+ or CD8+ T cells sorted from blood, obtained in a trial of the OX40 agonist ivuxolimab. The receptor source for this set is an adult with an advanced solid tumor such as melanoma, head and neck, liver or kidney cancer. CDR3s include the opening cysteine and the closing phenylalanine or tryptophan. The D gene is left open where the match is weak. Clone size, where shown, is once, few, many, or a class for clones that have expanded.

size: .; V: TRBV6-1; J: TRBJ1-2; D: .; CDR3: CASSPTRQGGGGYTF; DNA: TGTGCCAGCAGTCCGACTCGCCAGGGAGGTGGAGGCTACACCTTC
size: .; V: TRBV29-1; J: TRBJ1-3; D: .; CDR3: CSVETQKGGNTIYF; DNA: TGCAGCGTTGAAACACAGAAAGGTGGAAACACCATATATTTT
size: .; V: TRBV6-6; J: TRBJ1-5; D: .; CDR3: CASTVTAGNQPQHF; DNA: TGTGCCAGCACAGTTACCGCGGGGAATCAGCCCCAGCATTTT
size: .; V: TRBV27; J: TRBJ1-1; D: TRBD1; CDR3: CASSSTGPTEAFF; DNA: TGTGCCAGCAGTTCGACAGGGCCCACTGAAGCTTTCTTT
size: .; V: TRBV7-9; J: TRBJ1-1; D: .; CDR3: CASSLAGGASTEAFF; DNA: TGTGCCAGCAGCTTAGCAGGGGGGGCTAGCACTGAAGCTTTCTTT
size: once; V: TRBV7-2; J: TRBJ1-1; D: TRBD1; CDR3: CASSFGDSNTEAFF; DNA: TGTGCCAGCAGCTTTGGGGACAGTAACACTGAAGCTTTCTTT
size: once; V: TRBV27; J: TRBJ1-2; D: TRBD1; CDR3: CASSLGTGGGYTF; DNA: TGTGCCAGCAGTCTTGGGACAGGGGGTGGCTACACCTTC
size: .; V: TRBV7-2; J: TRBJ2-2; D: .; CDR3: CASSLGELFF; DNA: TGTGCCAGCAGCCTCGGGGAGCTGTTTTTT
size: .; V: TRBV6-5; J: TRBJ1-1; D: .; CDR3: CASSYDEGSSRAFF; DNA: TGTGCCAGCAGTTACGATGAGGGTAGTAGTCGAGCTTTCTTT
size: .; V: TRBV11-2; J: TRBJ2-1; D: TRBD2; CDR3: CASSRRTSISYNEQFF; DNA: TGTGCCAGCAGCCGCAGGACTAGCATCTCCTACAATGAGCAGTTCTTC
size: .; V: TRBV29-1; J: TRBJ2-2; D: TRBD1; CDR3: CSVWDRGTGELFF; DNA: TGCAGCGTTTGGGACAGGGGGACCGGGGAGCTGTTTTTT
size: .; V: TRBV29-1; J: TRBJ2-2; D: .; CDR3: CSVDQGPGELFF; DNA: TGCAGCGTTGATCAGGGTCCCGGGGAGCTGTTTTTT
size: .; V: TRBV6-5; J: TRBJ1-2; D: .; CDR3: CASSYLGDYGYTF; DNA: TGTGCCAGCAGTTACCTGGGGGACTATGGCTACACCTTC
size: .; V: TRBV7-8; J: TRBJ2-7; D: .; CDR3: CASSLEGSTGEQYF; DNA: TGTGCCAGCAGCTTGGAGGGATCCACAGGCGAGCAGTACTTC
size: .; V: TRBV15; J: TRBJ2-7; D: TRBD1; CDR3: CATSMDRGISYEQYF; DNA: TGTGCCACCAGCATGGACAGGGGGATCTCCTACGAGCAGTACTTC
size: .; V: TRBV12-5; J: TRBJ2-1; D: TRBD1; CDR3: CASGSPPGQGLYNEQFF; DNA: TGTGCTAGTGGTTCCCCCCCGGGACAGGGCCTTTACAATGAGCAGTTCTTC
size: .; V: TRBV15; J: TRBJ2-7; D: .; CDR3: CATSEGGTDYEQYF; DNA: TGTGCCACCAGCGAGGGGGGGACAGACTACGAGCAGTACTTC
size: .; V: TRBV11-2; J: TRBJ1-1; D: .; CDR3: CASSFRSGNTEAFF; DNA: TGTGCCAGCAGCTTCCGTAGTGGGAACACTGAAGCTTTCTTT